A selection of T cell receptor beta chains follows, all from one sample in a study of PD-L1 blockade in urothelial cancer. The assay was immunoSEQ multiplex PCR, and TCRdb's table has in-frame clones only and misses some. This repertoire shows about 42,000 clones, roughly 86% found once; its top ten account for around 2.5%. Sequencing used PBMCs, obtained around atezolizumab (anti-PD-L1) treatment. These receptor sequences come from a man between 65 and 85 years old with urothelial cancer. The conserved cysteine and the conserved F or W are not part of the CDR3 here. Clone sizes are given selectively: once, few, many, or a class where the clone is expanded.

>TRBJ1-1|NA|TRBV5-6
ASSYDSTGGTEAF
>TRBJ2-7|NA|TRBV12-5
ASALWGGSGYEQY
>TRBJ2-6|NA|TRBV19
ASSDNSGANVLT
>TRBJ2-7|NA|TRBV11-2
ASSFPGLALYEQY
>TRBJ2-1|NA|TRBV7-9
ASSAGGYNEQF
>TRBJ2-1|NA|TRBV11-2
ASSWAYEQF
>TRBJ1-4|NA|TRBV2
ASSWGTNEKLF
>TRBJ1-5|NA|TRBV27
ASRPLGEGNQPQH
>TRBJ1-1|NA|TRBV30
AWIGQGATEAF
>TRBJ2-1|NA|TRBV15
ATSGSSGLAGGQQF
>TRBJ2-2|once|TRBV5-8
ASDRGVEAGNTGELF
>TRBJ1-4|few|TRBV4-3
ASSQGAREKLF
>TRBJ2-7|NA|TRBV2
ASSNSYEQY
>TRBJ2-7|few|TRBV5-4
ASSLGLQGGSYEQY
>TRBJ2-4|NA|TRBV11-3
ASSPREGQGNIQY
>TRBJ2-1|NA|TRBV13
ASSPPGLAGYNEQF
>TRBJ2-1|NA|TRBV28
AAGREVPYNEQF